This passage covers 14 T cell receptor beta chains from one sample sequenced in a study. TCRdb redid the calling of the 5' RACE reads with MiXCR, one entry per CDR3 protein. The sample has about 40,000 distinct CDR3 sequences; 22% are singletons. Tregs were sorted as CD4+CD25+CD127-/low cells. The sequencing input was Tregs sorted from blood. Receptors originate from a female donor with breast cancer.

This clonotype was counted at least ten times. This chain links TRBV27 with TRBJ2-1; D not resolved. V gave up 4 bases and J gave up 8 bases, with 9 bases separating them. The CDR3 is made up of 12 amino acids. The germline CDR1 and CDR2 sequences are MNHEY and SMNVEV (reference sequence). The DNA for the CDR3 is TGTGCCAGCAGTTCTCTAGACTATGAGCAGTTCTTC. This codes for CASSSLDYEQFF.

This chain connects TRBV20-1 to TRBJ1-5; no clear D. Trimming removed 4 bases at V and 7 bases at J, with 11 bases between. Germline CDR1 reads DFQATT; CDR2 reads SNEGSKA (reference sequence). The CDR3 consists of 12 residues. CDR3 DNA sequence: TGCAGTGCTACTGGAGGAAAGCAGCCCCAGCATTTT. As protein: CSATGGKQPQHF.

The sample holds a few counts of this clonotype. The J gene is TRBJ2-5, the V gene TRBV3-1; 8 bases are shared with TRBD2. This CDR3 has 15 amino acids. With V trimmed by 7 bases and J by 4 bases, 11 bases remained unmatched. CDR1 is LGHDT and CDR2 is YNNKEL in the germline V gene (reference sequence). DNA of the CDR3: TGTGCCAGCACCCCGTTTCCGGGAGGGGGAGAGACCCAGTACTTC. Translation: CASTPFPGGGETQYF.

The CDR3 is CSVDWQGGGYTF. The CDR3 region has the DNA TGCAGCGTTGATTGGCAGGGAGGCGGCTACACCTTC. This chain connects TRBV29-1 to TRBJ1-2, with D possibly being TRBD1 (5 bases). Germline V gene lookup returns CDR1 SQVTM and CDR2 ANQGSEA. The CDR3 is made up of 12 amino acids. V gave up 3 bases and J gave up 8 bases, with 13 bases separating them.

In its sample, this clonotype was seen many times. Written as DNA, the CDR3 is TGCAGTGCTATGGGGGAAGGGGGCTACAATGAGCAGTTCTTC. Its translation: CSAMGEGGYNEQFF. The chain carries TRBV20-1 and TRBJ2-1; maybe TRBD1 (6 bases). Germline V gene sequence: CDR1 DFQATT, CDR2 SNEGSKA (reference sequence). This CDR3 has 14 amino acids. V shed 4 bases and J shed 3 bases, with 13 bases lying between them.

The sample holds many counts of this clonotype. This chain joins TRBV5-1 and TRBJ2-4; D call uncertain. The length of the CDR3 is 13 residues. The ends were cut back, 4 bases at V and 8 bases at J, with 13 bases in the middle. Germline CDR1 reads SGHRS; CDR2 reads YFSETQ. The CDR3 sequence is CASSASGVDIQYF. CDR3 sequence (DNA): TGCGCCAGCAGCGCCTCAGGAGTGGACATTCAGTACTTC.

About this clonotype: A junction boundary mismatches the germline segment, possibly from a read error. CDR3: CATSLAGTGELFF. The CDR3 nucleotides read TGTGCAACCAGTTTGGCCGGCACCGGGGAGCTGTTTTTT. The chain has TRBV24-1 and TRBJ2-2, with D hard to call. Germline CDR1 is KGHDR and CDR2 is SFDVKD. The CDR3 covers 13 residues.

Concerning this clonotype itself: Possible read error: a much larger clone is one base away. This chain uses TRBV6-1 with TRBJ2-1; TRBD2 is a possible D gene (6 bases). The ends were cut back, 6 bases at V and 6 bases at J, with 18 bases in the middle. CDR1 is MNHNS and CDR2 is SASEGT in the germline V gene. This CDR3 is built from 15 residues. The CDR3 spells CASSPRDSFCNEQFF. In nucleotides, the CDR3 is TGTGCCAGCAGCCCCCGGGACTCCTTCTGCAATGAGCAGTTCTTC.

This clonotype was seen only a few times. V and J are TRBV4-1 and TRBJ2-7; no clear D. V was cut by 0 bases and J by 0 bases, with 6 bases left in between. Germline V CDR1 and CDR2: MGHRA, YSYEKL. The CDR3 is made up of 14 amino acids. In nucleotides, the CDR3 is TGCGCCAGCAGCCAAGATGCCCGCTCCTACGAGCAGTACTTC. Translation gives CASSQDARSYEQYF.

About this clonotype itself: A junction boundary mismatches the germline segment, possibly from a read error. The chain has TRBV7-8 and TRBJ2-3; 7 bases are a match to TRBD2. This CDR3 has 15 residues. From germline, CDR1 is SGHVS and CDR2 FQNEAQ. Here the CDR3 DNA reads TGTGCCAGCGGCTTGCTCGGGACTACCGGGAATACGCAGTATTTT. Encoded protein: CASGLLGTTGNTQYF.

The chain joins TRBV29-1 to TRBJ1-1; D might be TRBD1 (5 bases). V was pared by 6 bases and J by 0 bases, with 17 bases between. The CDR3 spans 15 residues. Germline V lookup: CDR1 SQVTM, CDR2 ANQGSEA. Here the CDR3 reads CSVETAESLNTEAFF. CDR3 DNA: TGCAGCGTGGAGACAGCGGAAAGTCTGAACACTGAAGCTTTCTTT.

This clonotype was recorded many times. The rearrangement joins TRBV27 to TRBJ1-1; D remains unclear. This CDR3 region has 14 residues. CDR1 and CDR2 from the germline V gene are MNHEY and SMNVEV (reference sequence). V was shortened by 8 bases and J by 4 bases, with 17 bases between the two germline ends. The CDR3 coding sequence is TGTGCCAGCTTAGTAAATGCCTATCGCACTGAAGCTTTCTTT. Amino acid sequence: CASLVNAYRTEAFF.

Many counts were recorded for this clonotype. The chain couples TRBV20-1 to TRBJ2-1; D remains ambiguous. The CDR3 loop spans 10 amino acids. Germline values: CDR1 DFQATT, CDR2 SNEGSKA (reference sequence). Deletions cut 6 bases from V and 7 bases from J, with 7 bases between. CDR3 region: CSAPRNEQFF. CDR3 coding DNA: TGCAGTGCGCCAAGGAATGAGCAGTTCTTC.

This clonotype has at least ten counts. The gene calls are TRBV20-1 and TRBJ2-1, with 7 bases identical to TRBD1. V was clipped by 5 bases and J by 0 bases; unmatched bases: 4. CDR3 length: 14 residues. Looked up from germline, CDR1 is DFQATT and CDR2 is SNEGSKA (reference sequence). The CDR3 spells CSAGQDLSYNEQFF. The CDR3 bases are TGCAGTGCTGGACAGGACCTCTCCTACAATGAGCAGTTCTTC.